Below, one TCR beta chain is given with its context. These data originate in a study of control samples from healthy donors and cancer patients. Only in-frame clones appear in the TCRdb table, and some are missing; sequencing was by immunoSEQ multiplex PCR. The repertoire holds tens of thousands of clones, around 91% seen once, with 15% to 18% in the top ten. The V gene end was trimmed by 0 bases and the J gene end by 5 bases; junction bases not matched to a gene: 8. Looked up from germline, CDR1 is SGDLS and CDR2 is YYNGEE. The CDR3 runs 16 residues. The sequence was collected from a man aged 25 to 40 in good health. The chain joins TRBV9 to TRBJ2-3; 8 bases are a match to TRBD2. Specimen: blood. The CDR3 sequence: CASSVVREGLKDTQYF. Written as DNA, the CDR3 is TGTGCCAGCAGCGTAGTTCGGGAGGGCCTAAAAGATACGCAGTATTTT.